Listed below are T cell receptor beta chains from one sample, sequenced in a study of cytomegalovirus exposure and HLA in healthy donors. Here immunoSEQ multiplex PCR was the method, and the copy in TCRdb shows in-frame clones only, minus some. The sample lists 150,000 to 200,000 clones; approximately 71% were seen once. The sequencing input was PBMCs. The receptors were sampled from a male donor in good health and CMV-seronegative. Each CDR3 is given with its conserved first and last residue. Fields, in order: clone size, J gene, V gene, D gene, CDR3 DNA, CDR3 protein. The D gene is left open where the match is weak. Where a row states a size, it is once, few, many or the class of an expanded clone; other rows omit it.

>-|TRBJ1-4|TRBV11-2|TRBD1
TGTGCCAGCAGCTCCGCCATCAGACAGGGGGAAAAACTGTTTTTT
CASSSAIRQGEKLFF
>-|TRBJ1-1|TRBV6-6|-
TGTGCCAGCAGCCCTAAAAGGAACACTGAAGCTTTCTTT
CASSPKRNTEAFF
>-|TRBJ2-2|TRBV6-6|TRBD2
TGTGCCAGCAGACCTGGACTAGCGGGGACCGGGGAGCTGTTTTTT
CASRPGLAGTGELFF
>-|TRBJ2-3|TRBV4-1|-
TGCGCCAGCAGTCCAAGAGGTGCCGCCACGAGGAGCACAGATACGCAGTATTTT
CASSPRGAATRSTDTQYF
>-|TRBJ1-3|TRBV4-1|-
TGCGCCAGCAGCCGGGGGCTTGGGGACGGAAACACCATATATTTT
CASSRGLGDGNTIYF
>-|TRBJ2-3|TRBV4-2|TRBD2
TGTGCCAGCAGCCAAGCACTCCTAGCGGGAGCGGGAGGCACAGATACGCAGTATTTT
CASSQALLAGAGGTDTQYF
>once|TRBJ2-3|TRBV5-1|TRBD1
TGCGCCAGCGGGGCAGGGGGCAGGAATACAGATACGCAGTATTTT
CASGAGGRNTDTQYF
>-|TRBJ2-7|TRBV28|-
TGTGCCAGCGGGGTACCGGGTCCCCCTAGCCACGAGCAGTACTTC
CASGVPGPPSHEQYF
>-|TRBJ2-3|TRBV29-1|-
TGCAGCGTTCAAGTCGCCCTCACAGGGATCAGAGATACGCAGTATTTT
CSVQVALTGIRDTQYF
>-|TRBJ2-3|TRBV7-9|-
TGTGCCAGCAGCTTAGGAGGGACTGACACAGATACGCAGTATTTT
CASSLGGTDTDTQYF
>-|TRBJ1-2|TRBV11-1|-
TGTGCCAGCAGCTTTCGGGACTTGAGTAACGGCTACACCTTC
CASSFRDLSNGYTF
>-|TRBJ2-3|TRBV5-6|-
TGTGCCAGCAGTCTCAGTTGGCAAACGCAGTATTTT
CASSLSWQTQYF
>-|TRBJ2-1|TRBV28|-
TGTGCCAGCAGTTTTAGTTACAATGAGCAGTTCTTC
CASSFSYNEQFF